These T cell receptor beta chains were read from a single sample in a study of blood T cell repertoires in COVID-19. Libraries were prepared by immunoSEQ multiplex PCR; TCRdb keeps only in-frame clonotypes and omits some of them. The sample includes fewer than 350,000 clones, around 84% of them seen just once. The sample comprised PBMCs or T cells enriched from blood (not recorded which). The receptors derive from a woman aged 45-65 years who had recovered from COVID-19. Both conserved end residues are part of each CDR3. The D gene is left open where the match is weak. Only some rows state a clone size, as once, few, many or a class for expanded clones.

d_gene: .; v_gene: TRBV6-5; abundance: once; j_gene: TRBJ2-7; CDR3nt: TGTGCCAGCAGGGAGACTAGATATGGCGAGCAGTACTTC; CDR3aa: CASRETRYGEQYF
d_gene: .; v_gene: TRBV19; abundance: .; j_gene: TRBJ1-1; CDR3nt: TGTGCCAGTAGTATAGGAGGAGTCGAAGCTTTCTTT; CDR3aa: CASSIGGVEAFF
d_gene: TRBD1; v_gene: TRBV2; abundance: once; j_gene: TRBJ1-4; CDR3nt: TGTGCCAGCAGCCGGGACAGGGGTCAGGGTACCGAACTGTTTTTT; CDR3aa: CASSRDRGQGTELFF
d_gene: TRBD1; v_gene: TRBV7-9; abundance: once; j_gene: TRBJ1-4; CDR3nt: TGTGCCAGCAGCTTAGGACCGACAGGGGGGTCTTTGAATGAAAAACTGTTTTTT; CDR3aa: CASSLGPTGGSLNEKLFF
d_gene: .; v_gene: TRBV5-6; abundance: .; j_gene: TRBJ1-4; CDR3nt: TGTGCCAGCAGCTTGTTCGGCAGGCGGGATGAAAAACTGTTTTTT; CDR3aa: CASSLFGRRDEKLFF
d_gene: .; v_gene: TRBV19; abundance: .; j_gene: TRBJ1-1; CDR3nt: TGTGCCAGTAGTATTGGGACAAAAGGGGCTCACACTGAAGCTTTCTTT; CDR3aa: CASSIGTKGAHTEAFF
d_gene: TRBD1; v_gene: TRBV3-1/TRBV3-2; abundance: .; j_gene: TRBJ1-4; CDR3nt: TGTGCCAGCAGCCAAGACGACAGGGTGGGAGGAAAACTGTTTTTT; CDR3aa: CASSQDDRVGGKLFF
d_gene: TRBD1; v_gene: TRBV5-6; abundance: .; j_gene: TRBJ1-5; CDR3nt: TGTGCCAGCAGCTTGGGACAGGGGACTAGCAATCAGCCCCAGCATTTT; CDR3aa: CASSLGQGTSNQPQHF
d_gene: .; v_gene: TRBV19; abundance: .; j_gene: TRBJ1-2; CDR3nt: TGTGCCAGTAGTACGAATCAGGGAGGCCACTATGGCTACACCTTC; CDR3aa: CASSTNQGGHYGYTF
d_gene: .; v_gene: TRBV5-1; abundance: .; j_gene: TRBJ1-2; CDR3nt: TGCGCCAGCAGCCCCCAGGGAGGGCGGAACTATGGCTACACCTTC; CDR3aa: CASSPQGGRNYGYTF
d_gene: .; v_gene: TRBV29-1; abundance: once; j_gene: TRBJ1-1; CDR3nt: TGCAGCGTTGACGGAGGGACCACTGAAGCTTTCTTT; CDR3aa: CSVDGGTTEAFF
d_gene: TRBD1; v_gene: TRBV2; abundance: .; j_gene: TRBJ1-5; CDR3nt: TGTGCCAGCAGCGGGGACAGCTTTGGGCAGCCCCAGCATTTT; CDR3aa: CASSGDSFGQPQHF
d_gene: .; v_gene: TRBV10-1; abundance: .; j_gene: TRBJ2-5; CDR3nt: TGCGCCAGCGGTGGACAGAATCAAGAGACCCAGTACTTC; CDR3aa: CASGGQNQETQYF
d_gene: .; v_gene: TRBV5-6; abundance: once; j_gene: TRBJ1-1; CDR3nt: TGTGCCAGCAGCTTGGCCGGGGGGGGCACTGAAGCTTTCTTT; CDR3aa: CASSLAGGGTEAFF
d_gene: .; v_gene: TRBV3-1/TRBV3-2; abundance: .; j_gene: TRBJ2-7; CDR3nt: TGTGCCAGCAGCCAAGGCAGGGCCCCCTACGAGCAGTACTTC; CDR3aa: CASSQGRAPYEQYF
d_gene: .; v_gene: TRBV11-2; abundance: once; j_gene: TRBJ1-4; CDR3nt: TGTGCCAGCAGCTTAATGTCACTTTCGGCGGGGTCCCTTAATGAAAAACTGTTTTTT; CDR3aa: CASSLMSLSAGSLNEKLFF
d_gene: TRBD1; v_gene: TRBV28; abundance: .; j_gene: TRBJ1-1; CDR3nt: TGTGCCAGCAGCTACTTGGTAGGGGGCAGGGGAGCTTTCTTT; CDR3aa: CASSYLVGGRGAFF
d_gene: .; v_gene: TRBV5-6; abundance: .; j_gene: TRBJ1-1; CDR3nt: TGTGCCAGCAGCACCCTCGGGGAGGAGACGAATACTGAAGCTTTCTTT; CDR3aa: CASSTLGEETNTEAFF
d_gene: .; v_gene: TRBV5-6; abundance: .; j_gene: TRBJ1-3; CDR3nt: TGTGCCAGCAGCTCGACAGTCCTTGGAAACACCATATATTTT; CDR3aa: CASSSTVLGNTIYF
d_gene: TRBD2; v_gene: TRBV7-8; abundance: .; j_gene: TRBJ2-7; CDR3nt: TGTGCCAGCAGCTTAGTCGGGAGGTGGACCTACGAGCAGTACTTC; CDR3aa: CASSLVGRWTYEQYF
d_gene: .; v_gene: TRBV10-1; abundance: few; j_gene: TRBJ2-5; CDR3nt: TGCGCCAGCACGGAGGGGTCCCCTAAGCTGGTCCAGTACTTC; CDR3aa: CASTEGSPKLVQYF
d_gene: .; v_gene: TRBV5-1; abundance: .; j_gene: TRBJ1-3; CDR3nt: TGCGCCAGCAGCTTCACGGCAGTGGAGTCTGGAAACACCATATATTTT; CDR3aa: CASSFTAVESGNTIYF
d_gene: .; v_gene: TRBV5-1; abundance: .; j_gene: TRBJ2-7; CDR3nt: TGCGCCAGCAGCTTAGAACGCGGCTACGAGCAGTACTTC; CDR3aa: CASSLERGYEQYF
d_gene: TRBD1; v_gene: TRBV6-6; abundance: few; j_gene: TRBJ1-5; CDR3nt: TGTGCCAGCACCACCGGGACAGGGAGAAATCAGCCCCAGCATTTT; CDR3aa: CASTTGTGRNQPQHF
d_gene: .; v_gene: TRBV14; abundance: once; j_gene: TRBJ2-6; CDR3nt: TGTGCCAGCAGCCAAGGAGTACTCTCTGGGGCCAACGTCCTGACTTTC; CDR3aa: CASSQGVLSGANVLTF
d_gene: .; v_gene: TRBV4-1; abundance: .; j_gene: TRBJ2-7; CDR3nt: TGCGCCAGCAGCCAAGATATGTACGAGCAGTACTTC; CDR3aa: CASSQDMYEQYF
d_gene: .; v_gene: TRBV10-3; abundance: .; j_gene: TRBJ2-3; CDR3nt: TGTGCCATCAGTGACTCAGCGCCCAGCACAGATACGCAGTATTTT; CDR3aa: CAISDSAPSTDTQYF
d_gene: TRBD1; v_gene: TRBV30; abundance: .; j_gene: TRBJ1-4; CDR3nt: TGTGCCTGGATGCCTTGGACAGGGGGGAATGAAAAACTGTTTTTT; CDR3aa: CAWMPWTGGNEKLFF
d_gene: TRBD1; v_gene: TRBV24-1; abundance: .; j_gene: TRBJ2-5; CDR3nt: TGTGCCACCAGCTCAGTCGGGACAGGGTTGGAGACCCAGTACTTC; CDR3aa: CATSSVGTGLETQYF
d_gene: .; v_gene: TRBV5-5; abundance: once; j_gene: TRBJ1-6; CDR3nt: TGTGCCAGCAGCTTGGGACAGATGGCATCACGGAATTCACCCCTCCACTTT; CDR3aa: CASSLGQMASRNSPLHF
d_gene: TRBD1; v_gene: TRBV27; abundance: once; j_gene: TRBJ1-2; CDR3nt: TGTGCCAGCAGCGAAGGACAGGGCTATGGCTACACCTTC; CDR3aa: CASSEGQGYGYTF
d_gene: .; v_gene: TRBV2; abundance: once; j_gene: TRBJ1-1; CDR3nt: TGTGCCAGCAGTGGGGCGTACACTGAAGCTTTCTTT; CDR3aa: CASSGAYTEAFF
d_gene: .; v_gene: TRBV5-6; abundance: .; j_gene: TRBJ1-4; CDR3nt: TGTGCCAGCAGGGGAGATCTTTGGAAACTGTTTTTT; CDR3aa: CASRGDLWKLFF
d_gene: .; v_gene: TRBV27; abundance: .; j_gene: TRBJ2-3; CDR3nt: TGTGCCAGCAGTCCAGACGAGGCAGATACGCAGTATTTT; CDR3aa: CASSPDEADTQYF
d_gene: .; v_gene: TRBV19; abundance: .; j_gene: TRBJ1-3; CDR3nt: TGTGCCAGTAGTATTGATTCGGCTGGAAACACCATATATTTT; CDR3aa: CASSIDSAGNTIYF
d_gene: .; v_gene: TRBV19; abundance: .; j_gene: TRBJ1-5; CDR3nt: TGTGCCAGTAGTGGCGGTCAGGGTGGAGGGCAGCCCCAGCATTTT; CDR3aa: CASSGGQGGGQPQHF
d_gene: .; v_gene: TRBV2; abundance: .; j_gene: TRBJ1-1; CDR3nt: TGTGCCAGCAATCCGCAGGGTCTCAACACTGAAGCTTTCTTT; CDR3aa: CASNPQGLNTEAFF
d_gene: TRBD2; v_gene: TRBV7-6; abundance: many; j_gene: TRBJ2-7; CDR3nt: TGTGCCAGCAGCCTGGGACTAGCGGGAGGGCCGGGGTACGAGCAGTACTTC; CDR3aa: CASSLGLAGGPGYEQYF
d_gene: TRBD2; v_gene: TRBV7-8; abundance: .; j_gene: TRBJ2-7; CDR3nt: TGCGCCAGCAGCACCCGGACTAGTTTCGAGCAGTACTTC; CDR3aa: CASSTRTSFEQYF
d_gene: .; v_gene: TRBV5-4; abundance: .; j_gene: TRBJ1-3; CDR3nt: TGTGCCAGCAGCTTCAACTCTGGAAACACCATATATTTT; CDR3aa: CASSFNSGNTIYF
d_gene: .; v_gene: TRBV10-3; abundance: .; j_gene: TRBJ1-6; CDR3nt: TGTGCCATCAGTGAGTCGTCATCCGGGATGACACCCCTCCACTTT; CDR3aa: CAISESSSGMTPLHF
d_gene: TRBD2; v_gene: TRBV5-4; abundance: .; j_gene: TRBJ2-3; CDR3nt: TGTGCCAGCAGCTCCCTAGCGGGGGGGCCTCCAGATACGCAGTATTTT; CDR3aa: CASSSLAGGPPDTQYF
d_gene: .; v_gene: TRBV5-1; abundance: .; j_gene: TRBJ1-1; CDR3nt: TGCGCCAGCCGTCCCATTTGGGGGGACACTGAAGCTTTCTTT; CDR3aa: CASRPIWGDTEAFF
d_gene: TRBD1; v_gene: TRBV6-5; abundance: .; j_gene: TRBJ1-6; CDR3nt: TGTGCCAGCGACAGGGCCCTCTCCTATAATTCACCCCTCCACTTT; CDR3aa: CASDRALSYNSPLHF
d_gene: TRBD1; v_gene: TRBV27; abundance: .; j_gene: TRBJ2-2; CDR3nt: TGTGCCAGCAAGGGACAGATAGTCACCGGGGAGCTGTTTTTT; CDR3aa: CASKGQIVTGELFF
d_gene: TRBD2; v_gene: TRBV4-2; abundance: .; j_gene: TRBJ2-7; CDR3nt: TGTGCCAGCAGCCAAGATAGGGGGCTAGCGGGAAACGAGCAGTACTTC; CDR3aa: CASSQDRGLAGNEQYF
d_gene: TRBD2; v_gene: TRBV2; abundance: few; j_gene: TRBJ2-3; CDR3nt: TGTGCCAGCAGGGCAAGGACTAGCGTCTCCACAGATACGCAGTATTTT; CDR3aa: CASRARTSVSTDTQYF
d_gene: .; v_gene: TRBV27; abundance: .; j_gene: TRBJ1-2; CDR3nt: TGTGCCAGCAGGGTCGACAGTAACTATGGCTACACCTTC; CDR3aa: CASRVDSNYGYTF
d_gene: .; v_gene: TRBV25-1; abundance: .; j_gene: TRBJ1-4; CDR3nt: TGTGCCAGCTCAAATGAAAAACTGTTTTTT; CDR3aa: CASSNEKLFF
d_gene: .; v_gene: TRBV12-3/TRBV12-4; abundance: .; j_gene: TRBJ1-2; CDR3nt: TGTGCCAGCAGCCAAAGGGGTGACTATGGCTACACCTTC; CDR3aa: CASSQRGDYGYTF
d_gene: .; v_gene: TRBV28; abundance: once; j_gene: TRBJ2-7; CDR3nt: TGTGCCAGCAGAATCAGTGGAGGGGCCTACGAGCAGTACTTC; CDR3aa: CASRISGGAYEQYF
d_gene: TRBD1; v_gene: TRBV7-2; abundance: .; j_gene: TRBJ1-6; CDR3nt: TGTGCCAGCAGCTCCCAGGGGGTGGGTAATTCACCCCTCCACTTT; CDR3aa: CASSSQGVGNSPLHF
d_gene: TRBD1; v_gene: TRBV15; abundance: .; j_gene: TRBJ1-5; CDR3nt: TGTGCCACCAGCAAACCCCAGGGGGCACATCAGCCCCAGCATTTT; CDR3aa: CATSKPQGAHQPQHF
d_gene: .; v_gene: TRBV5-1; abundance: .; j_gene: TRBJ1-1; CDR3nt: TGCGCCAGCGGGCTTGGACATCGGAACACTGAAGCTTTCTTT; CDR3aa: CASGLGHRNTEAFF
d_gene: .; v_gene: TRBV19; abundance: .; j_gene: TRBJ1-1; CDR3nt: TGTGCCAGTAGCGCCGTGGGGCTCACTGAAGCTTTCTTT; CDR3aa: CASSAVGLTEAFF
d_gene: .; v_gene: TRBV10-1; abundance: .; j_gene: TRBJ1-1; CDR3nt: TGCGCCAGCAGTGAGGTTGGGGGGTCGGCTTTCTTT; CDR3aa: CASSEVGGSAFF
d_gene: TRBD1; v_gene: TRBV2; abundance: .; j_gene: TRBJ1-1; CDR3nt: TGTGCCAGCAGTGAGCTCGGGACAGTCCTGCCTTCTGGAGCTTTCTTT; CDR3aa: CASSELGTVLPSGAFF